These 32 T cell receptor beta chains were all obtained from the same sample, sequenced in a study of T cell responses to AZD1222 COVID-19 vaccine. Sequencing used immunoSEQ multiplex PCR; TCRdb keeps in-frame clones, though not all of them. The sample carries around 120,000 clones, more than 90% recorded once. Source: peripheral blood, taken on day 0 of AZD1222 vaccination. The receptor set was obtained from an adult in good health.

This clone was counted a single time. This chain uses TRBV4-1 with TRBJ2-7, with no clear D. The germline V and J ends were trimmed by 1 base and 5 bases, with 12 bases remaining between them. The germline CDR1 and CDR2 sequences are MGHRA and YSYEKL. The CDR3 consists of 14 residues. The CDR3 bases are TGCGCCAGCAGCCAAGTTGAGTCTCGAGACGAGCAGTACTTC. Translating it yields CASSQVESRDEQYF.

This clone was detected once. The chain joins TRBV3-1 (or the pseudogene TRBV3-2) to TRBJ2-1; no clear D gene. V was shortened by 2 bases and J by 6 bases, with 11 bases between the two germline ends. Germline V gene data show CDR1 as LGHDT and CDR2 as YNNKEL (reference sequence). The CDR3 runs 14 residues. The CDR3 sequence: CASSQSSGVNEQFF. The CDR3 nucleotides read TGTGCCAGCAGCCAATCTTCTGGAGTCAATGAGCAGTTCTTC.

This rearrangement joins TRBV30 to TRBJ2-1, with D maybe TRBD2 (6 bases). Germline lookup yields CDR1 GTSNPN and CDR2 SVGIG (reference sequence). The V end was cut by 2 bases, the J end by 4 bases, with 12 bases between. The CDR3 is 14 amino acids. The CDR3 DNA follows: TGTGCCTGGAGTTCGGGGGTATCTTACAATGAGCAGTTCTTC. Protein: CAWSSGVSYNEQFF.

The J gene is TRBJ1-2, the V gene TRBV5-1; D perhaps matches TRBD1 (5 bases). V lost 4 bases to trimming and J lost 6 bases, with 13 bases between them. Germline V gives CDR1 SGHRS, CDR2 YFSETQ. The CDR3 is made up of 13 amino acids. CDR3 loop: CASSPGQRDGYTF. For the CDR3, the DNA is TGCGCCAGCAGCCCTGGACAAAGGGATGGCTACACCTTC.

This sequence joins TRBV4-3 and TRBJ2-1; D is possibly TRBD1 or TRBD2 (5 bases each). Per germline, CDR1 LGHNA and CDR2 YSLEER. The CDR3 has 15 amino acids. Trimming removed 0 bases from V and 2 bases from J, with 8 bases in between. The CDR3 coding sequence is TGCGCCAGCAGCCAAGACCGGGACGCCTACAATGAGCAGTTCTTC. This codes for CASSQDRDAYNEQFF.

This chain joins TRBV7-2 and TRBJ1-1; D is unclear. Trimming stripped 1 base from V and 1 base from J, with 7 bases between. This CDR3 comprises 14 residues. The germline CDR1 and CDR2 sequences are SGHTA and FQGNSA. For the CDR3, the DNA is TGTGCCAGCAGCTTAGTAGGCAGGAACACTGAAGCTTTCTTT. Encoded protein: CASSLVGRNTEAFF.

The V and J genes are TRBV11-3 and TRBJ1-2; maybe TRBD1 (5 bases). The germline gives CDR1 SGHNT, CDR2 YENEEA. Trimming pared 1 base from V and 3 bases from J, leaving 18 bases between. This CDR3 has 17 amino acids. CDR3 protein: CASSLGDRTQPHYGYTF. In DNA, the CDR3 is TGTGCCAGCAGCTTAGGCGACAGAACCCAGCCCCACTATGGCTACACCTTC.

The genes are TRBV6-5 and TRBJ1-2, with D perhaps TRBD1 (5 bases). CDR1 is MNHEY, CDR2 SVGAGI, per germline. V was trimmed by 5 bases and J by 10 bases, leaving 20 bases between them. The CDR3 extends over 14 amino acids. CDR3 bases: TGTGCCAGCAGTCCCCCCGGCGGGCGGGACGACTACACCTTC. Its translation: CASSPPGGRDDYTF.

This clone came up once. Other DNA sequences in this specimen translate into the identical CDR3. The chain is built from TRBV20-1 and TRBJ1-1, with D unresolved. Germline CDR1 reads DFQATT; CDR2 reads SNEGSKA (reference sequence). The CDR3 runs 10 residues. V dropped 1 base and J dropped 4 bases, with 1 base sitting between them. CDR3 amino acids: CSARGTEAFF. CDR3 bases: TGCAGTGCTAGAGGCACTGAAGCTTTCTTT.

The chain links TRBV27 to TRBJ2-7; 7 bases map to TRBD1. After removal of 4 bases from V and 2 bases from J, the junction contained 11 bases not matched to a gene. CDR3 length: 16 residues. CDR1 is MNHEY, CDR2 SMNVEV, per germline (reference sequence). CDR3: CASSSPLRDRTYEQYF. CDR3 nucleotide sequence: TGTGCCAGCAGTTCTCCCCTTAGGGACAGAACCTACGAGCAGTACTTC.

The chain links TRBV3-1 (or the pseudogene TRBV3-2) to TRBJ2-5, with a tentative D call TRBD2 (6 bases). V was trimmed by 2 bases and J by 1 base, leaving 11 bases between them. CDR3 length: 15 residues. Germline-derived CDR1 and CDR2 are LGHDT and YNNKEL (reference sequence). CDR3 in amino acids: CASSQKDYPQETQYF. CDR3 in DNA: TGTGCCAGCAGCCAAAAGGACTACCCCCAAGAGACCCAGTACTTC.

In this sample, this clone turned up once. The gene calls are TRBV19 and TRBJ1-5, with D hard to call. CDR1 and CDR2 from the germline V gene are LNHDA and SQIVND (reference sequence). The CDR3 spans 15 residues. The V end lost 2 bases, the J end lost 0 bases, and 8 bases lay between the germline ends. As DNA, the CDR3 is TGTGCCAGTAGTATATCCCTTTATAGCAATCAGCCCCAGCATTTT. Protein: CASSISLYSNQPQHF.

This chain links TRBV29-1 with TRBJ1-5; TRBD1 agrees at 7 bases. The trim removed 7 bases at V and 1 base at J, leaving 7 bases unmatched. The CDR3 loop spans 14 amino acids. The germline CDR1 and CDR2 sequences are SQVTM and ANQGSEA. CDR3 residues: CSGQGGTSNQPQHF. The CDR3 nucleotides read TGCAGCGGGCAGGGGGGGACGAGCAATCAGCCCCAGCATTTT.

This chain uses TRBV6-1 with TRBJ2-6; D gene unclear. CDR3 length: 16 residues. Germline V gene sequence: CDR1 MNHNS, CDR2 SASEGT. The V and J ends lost 0 bases and 4 bases respectively, with 10 bases between them. In nucleotides, the CDR3 is TGTGCCAGCAGTGAAGCTTGGGCTGCCGGGGCCAACGTCCTGACTTTC. Protein sequence: CASSEAWAAGANVLTF.

This chain connects TRBV6-6 to TRBJ1-1, with 9 bases matching TRBD1. Trimming cost V 11 bases and J 2 bases; bases outside gene matches: 6. The CDR3 has 13 residues. From germline, CDR1 is MNHNY and CDR2 SVGAGI (reference sequence). CDR3 bases: TGTGCCCGGAGACAGGGGGAAAACACTGAAGCTTTCTTT. Residues: CARRQGENTEAFF.

As regards this clone: The identical CDR3 is also encoded by other nucleotide sequences in the sample. This chain joins TRBV7-3 and TRBJ1-1; D ambiguous. Trimming pared 0 bases from V and 1 base from J, leaving 3 bases between. CDR3 length: 13 residues. Germline V gene lookup returns CDR1 SGHTA and CDR2 FQGTGA. The CDR3 DNA reads as TGTGCCAGCAGCTTAACGGCGAACACTGAAGCTTTCTTT. Translating gives CASSLTANTEAFF.

The chain is built from TRBV18 and TRBJ2-5, with TRBD1 matching 10 bases. V gave up 3 bases and J gave up 7 bases; unmatched junction bases: 11. Germline V gives CDR1 KGHSH, CDR2 LQKENI. The CDR3 consists of 16 residues. CDR3 nucleotides: TGTGCCAGCTCACCGCCTATGACAGGGGGCGCAGGGACCCAGTACTTC. Its translation is CASSPPMTGGAGTQYF.

J is TRBJ2-3 and V is TRBV29-1; 10 positions match TRBD2. Germline loops: CDR1 SQVTM, CDR2 ANQGSEA. CDR3 length: 16 residues. The junction had 8 bases not matched to a gene; V was cut back by 3 bases and J by 2 bases. In DNA, the CDR3 is TGCAGCGTTGATGGTGTAGCGGGGGGCTCCACAGATACGCAGTATTTT. Amino acid sequence: CSVDGVAGGSTDTQYF.

This clone has a single count. CDR3 loop: CASSSGLYGYTF. DNA for the CDR3: TGTGCCAGCAGCTCAGGACTCTATGGCTACACCTTC. The chain combines TRBV7-9 with TRBJ1-2; the D is unclear. Germline CDR1 reads SEHNR; CDR2 reads FQNEAQ (reference sequence). The V end lost 4 bases, the J end lost 4 bases, and 7 bases lay between the germline ends. The CDR3 loop spans 12 amino acids.

The chain is built from TRBV7-2 and TRBJ2-7; D is unclear. Germline CDR1 and CDR2: SGHTA and FQGNSA. This CDR3 contains 13 residues. Trimming removed 5 bases from V and 1 base from J, with 9 bases in between. This CDR3 reads CASSLRKSYEQYF. CDR3 sequence (DNA): TGTGCCAGCAGCCTCCGAAAATCCTACGAGCAGTACTTC.

The V and J genes are TRBV7-2 and TRBJ1-1; no definite D call. Trimming took off 4 bases at V and 3 bases at J, with 9 bases between the two ends. Germline CDR1 is SGHTA and CDR2 is FQGNSA. The CDR3 is 13 amino acids. CDR3 bases: TGTGCCAGCAGCTACCTCACCGACACTGAAGCTTTCTTT. This codes for CASSYLTDTEAFF.

J is TRBJ1-4 and V is TRBV20-1; D possibly corresponds to TRBD1 (5 bases). Trimming took off 3 bases at V and 7 bases at J, with 15 bases between the two ends. In germline, CDR1 is DFQATT, CDR2 SNEGSKA (reference sequence). There are 14 residues in the CDR3. In DNA form, the CDR3 reads TGCAGTGCTAGTTGGGGGGTCTTGGGTGAAAAACTGTTTTTT. Amino acids: CSASWGVLGEKLFF.

This chain joins TRBV7-9 and TRBJ2-2, with 8 bases lining up with TRBD2. The CDR3 runs 15 residues. V trimming: 0 bases; J trimming: 4 bases; junction bases outside the gene matches: 1. Germline lookup yields CDR1 SEHNR and CDR2 FQNEAQ (reference sequence). The CDR3 here is CASSLASGITGELFF. The CDR3 region has the DNA TGTGCCAGCAGCTTAGCTAGCGGGATCACCGGGGAGCTGTTTTTT.

V gene TRBV9 combines with J gene TRBJ2-7, with a tentative D call TRBD2 (5 bases). The CDR3 loop spans 13 amino acids. V was pared by 4 bases and J by 4 bases, with 12 bases between. Germline assignment: CDR1 SGDLS and CDR2 YYNGEE. CDR3 bases: TGTGCCAGCAGCCCTGGACTGCCTTACGAGCAGTACTTC. Residues: CASSPGLPYEQYF.

The V and J genes are TRBV30 and TRBJ1-6, with D possibly being TRBD1 (6 bases). Trimming cost V 6 bases and J 5 bases, with 11 bases left between them. The CDR3 totals 13 residues. Germline lookup yields CDR1 GTSNPN and CDR2 SVGIG (reference sequence). The CDR3 nucleotides read TGTGCCTGCGGACAGAGCAATAATTCACCCCTCCACTTT. Residues: CACGQSNNSPLHF.

The chain has TRBV2 and TRBJ2-7; 9 nucleotides align to TRBD2. With V trimmed by 6 bases and J by 9 bases, 6 bases remained unmatched. The germline V gene has CDR1 SNHLY and CDR2 FYNNEI. This CDR3 contains 12 residues. DNA for the CDR3: TGTGCCAGCAGCGGGACTAGCCCCGGGCAGTACTTC. Protein sequence: CASSGTSPGQYF.

The V gene is TRBV2, the J gene TRBJ1-4; 10 nucleotides align to TRBD1. The V gene end was trimmed by 8 bases and the J gene end by 6 bases; junction bases not matched to a gene: 6. Germline-derived CDR1 and CDR2 are SNHLY and FYNNEI. The CDR3 extends over 14 amino acids. The CDR3 coding sequence is TGTGCCAGCGTGACAGGGGGCGGTGATGAAAAACTGTTTTTT. Amino acids: CASVTGGGDEKLFF. The full variable domain, with the rest looked up from reference TRBV2 and TRBJ1-4, is EPEVTQTPSHQVTQMGQEVILRCVPISNHLYFYWYRQILGQKVEFLVSFYNNEISEKSEIFDDQFSVERPDGSNFTLKIRSTKLEDSAMYFCASVTGGGDEKLFFGSGTQLSVL.

The table lists this clone with a count of one. The chain uses TRBV6-5 and TRBJ2-3; a possible D gene is TRBD1 (5 bases). The ends were cut back, 6 bases at V and 5 bases at J, with 12 bases in the middle. The germline gives CDR1 MNHEY, CDR2 SVGAGI. This CDR3 has 13 residues. The DNA of the CDR3 is TGTGCCAGCAGCACCGGAAGGGGAGATACGCAGTATTTT. Translation gives CASSTGRGDTQYF.

V is TRBV19 and J is TRBJ1-2; the D gene is possibly TRBD1 (6 bases). The CDR3 is 14 amino acids. Germline V gene lookup returns CDR1 LNHDA and CDR2 SQIVND (reference sequence). Trimming cost V 4 bases and J 5 bases, with 14 bases left between them. CDR3 DNA: TGTGCCAGTAGTACTCACAGGGATGGGTATGGCTACACCTTC. It is translated as CASSTHRDGYGYTF.

V is TRBV20-1 and J is TRBJ2-1, with D possibly TRBD1 on 6 matching bases. This CDR3 spans 11 amino acids. V was cut by 8 bases and J by 6 bases, with 11 bases left in between. Germline assignment: CDR1 DFQATT and CDR2 SNEGSKA (reference sequence). CDR3 sequence reads: CSTQTGNEQFF. The CDR3 region has the DNA TGCAGTACCCAGACAGGCAATGAGCAGTTCTTC.

This clone was seen only a few times. The chain couples TRBV13 to TRBJ2-3, with unresolved D. V shed 1 base and J shed 3 bases, with 5 bases lying between them. The germline V gene has CDR1 PRHDT and CDR2 FYEKMQ (reference sequence). This CDR3 contains 13 residues. CDR3 residues: CASSLAVTDTQYF. The CDR3 coding sequence is TGTGCCAGCAGCTTAGCGGTTACAGATACGCAGTATTTT.

CDR3: CASSLVGTRSPGTIYF. The CDR3 bases are TGTGCCAGCAGCTTAGTCGGGACACGGTCTCCGGGTACCATATATTTT. The chain uses TRBV7-2 and TRBJ1-3, with D possibly matching TRBD1 (6 bases). Germline-derived CDR1 and CDR2 are SGHTA and FQGNSA. The CDR3 spans 16 residues. V was pared by 1 base and J by 10 bases, with 20 bases between.